This T cell receptor (beta chain) derives from a study of control samples from healthy donors and cancer patients. The CDR3 extends over 16 amino acids. The V end was cut by 2 bases, the J end by 2 bases, with 13 bases between. CDR1 MDHEN and CDR2 SYDVKM come from the germline V gene. Here immunoSEQ multiplex PCR was the method, and the copy in TCRdb shows in-frame clones only, minus some. The data hold around 94,000 clones, with about 92% observed a single time. The chain combines TRBV28 with TRBJ1-5; TRBD1 is a possible D gene (5 bases). The receptor was derived from a woman aged 18-29 years in good health. Material for sequencing was blood. CDR3 protein: CASSLMDIRGNQPQHF. The DNA for the CDR3 is TGTGCCAGCAGTTTAATGGACATACGGGGCAATCAGCCCCAGCATTTT.